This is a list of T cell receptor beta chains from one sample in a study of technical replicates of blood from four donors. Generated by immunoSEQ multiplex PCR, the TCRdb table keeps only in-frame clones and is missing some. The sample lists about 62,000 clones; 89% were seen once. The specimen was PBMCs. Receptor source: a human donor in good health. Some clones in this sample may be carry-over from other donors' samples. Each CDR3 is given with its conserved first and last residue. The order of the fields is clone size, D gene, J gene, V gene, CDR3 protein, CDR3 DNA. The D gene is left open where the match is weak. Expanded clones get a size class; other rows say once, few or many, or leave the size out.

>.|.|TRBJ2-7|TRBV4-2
CASSQRGEQYF
TGTGCCAGCAGCCAACGGGGTGAGCAGTACTTC
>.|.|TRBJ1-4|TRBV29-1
CSVRARGTNEKLFF
TGCAGCGTGAGGGCCCGGGGGACTAATGAAAAACTGTTTTTT
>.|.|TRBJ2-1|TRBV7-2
CASSSRSGVAAHNEQFF
TGTGCCAGCAGCTCCAGGTCAGGAGTAGCGGCCCACAATGAGCAGTTCTTC
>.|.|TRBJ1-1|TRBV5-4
CASSFGRYGDTEAFF
TGTGCCAGCAGCTTCGGGAGATATGGGGACACTGAAGCTTTCTTT
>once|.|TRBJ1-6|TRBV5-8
CASSMTGYNSPLHF
TGTGCCAGCAGCATGACAGGCTATAATTCACCCCTCCACTTT
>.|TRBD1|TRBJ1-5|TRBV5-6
CASSETGMLDQPQHF
TGTGCCAGCAGCGAGACAGGGATGTTGGATCAGCCCCAGCATTTT
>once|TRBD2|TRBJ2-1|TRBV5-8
CASSRGLAGGSYNEQFF
TGTGCCAGCAGCCGCGGACTAGCGGGAGGGTCCTACAATGAGCAGTTCTTC
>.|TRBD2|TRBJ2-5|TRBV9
CASTTSGNLQETQYF
TGTGCCAGCACTACTAGCGGGAACCTCCAAGAGACCCAGTACTTC
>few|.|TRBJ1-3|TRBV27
CASRGMGGLENTIYF
TGTGCCAGCAGGGGTATGGGGGGGCTTGAAAACACCATATATTTT
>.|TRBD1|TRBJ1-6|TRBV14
CASRSGTARSPLHF
TGTGCCAGCAGGTCCGGGACAGCTAGGTCACCCCTCCACTTT
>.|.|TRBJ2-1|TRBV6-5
CASSRLLRGDNEQFF
TGTGCCAGCAGTCGACTCCTGCGGGGAGACAATGAGCAGTTCTTC
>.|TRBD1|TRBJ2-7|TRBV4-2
CASSQPGQGTYEQYF
TGTGCCAGCAGCCAACCGGGACAGGGTACGTACGAGCAGTACTTC
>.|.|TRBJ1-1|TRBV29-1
CSVERRWAFF
TGCAGCGTTGAAAGGAGGTGGGCTTTCTTT
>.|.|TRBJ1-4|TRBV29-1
CSVVMGADEKLFF
TGCAGCGTTGTAATGGGGGCGGATGAAAAACTGTTTTTT
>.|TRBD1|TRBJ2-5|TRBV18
CASSQGGWETQYF
TGTGCCAGCTCACAAGGGGGCTGGGAGACCCAGTACTTC
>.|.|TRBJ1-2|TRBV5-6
CASSLLGRGYTF
TGTGCCAGCAGCTTACTAGGACGGGGCTACACCTTC
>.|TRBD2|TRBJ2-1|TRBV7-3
CASSLSGSGTEQFF
TGTGCCAGCAGCTTAAGTGGTAGCGGGACTGAGCAGTTCTTC
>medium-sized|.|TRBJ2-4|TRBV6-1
CASSEVVGDQNIQYF
TGTGCCAGCAGTGAAGTAGTAGGGGATCAAAACATTCAGTACTTC
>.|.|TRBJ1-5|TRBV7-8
CASSLEGQPQHF
TGTGCCAGCAGCTTAGAGGGGCAGCCCCAGCATTTT
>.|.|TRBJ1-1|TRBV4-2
CASSQVGRGQRQLTYEAFF
TGTGCCAGCAGCCAAGTAGGTCGCGGACAGCGACAGTTGACTTATGAAGCTTTCTTT
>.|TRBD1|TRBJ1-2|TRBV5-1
CASSLGTGEDDYGYTF
TGCGCCAGCAGCTTGGGGACAGGGGAAGACGACTATGGCTACACCTTC
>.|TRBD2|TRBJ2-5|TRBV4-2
CASSQERGGQETQYF
TGTGCCAGCAGCCAAGAGCGGGGGGGCCAAGAGACCCAGTACTTC
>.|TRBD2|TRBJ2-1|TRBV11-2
CASSLVGGRAFEQFF
TGTGCCAGCAGCTTAGTAGGTGGGAGGGCCTTTGAGCAGTTCTTC
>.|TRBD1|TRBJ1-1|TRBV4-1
CASSQNHRGLGAFF
TGCGCCAGCAGCCAAAACCACAGGGGGCTTGGAGCTTTCTTT
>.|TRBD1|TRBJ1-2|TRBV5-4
CASSLGTGSRYGYTF
TGTGCCAGCAGCTTGGGGACAGGCTCCCGCTATGGCTACACCTTC